This T cell receptor beta chain was recovered during a study of cytomegalovirus exposure and HLA in healthy donors. The CDR3 is made up of 12 amino acids. Trimming took off 6 bases at V and 12 bases at J, with 17 bases between the two ends. CDR1 and CDR2 from the germline V gene are MNHEY and SVGAGI. Primers: 60 Vbeta forward and 13 Jbeta reverse. Data came from immunoSEQ multiplex PCR; TCRdb stores just in-frame clones and leaves some out. This table has around 160,000 clones, approximately 82% appearing once. The sample holds one count of this clone. Sequencing used PBMCs. The TCR was taken from a male donor in good health and CMV-seropositive. The gene calls are TRBV6-5 and TRBJ1-2, with D possibly being TRBD1 (6 bases). The CDR3 DNA follows: TGTGCCAGCAGCCCCCGTGGGACACCCAACACCTTC. Encoded protein: CASSPRGTPNTF.